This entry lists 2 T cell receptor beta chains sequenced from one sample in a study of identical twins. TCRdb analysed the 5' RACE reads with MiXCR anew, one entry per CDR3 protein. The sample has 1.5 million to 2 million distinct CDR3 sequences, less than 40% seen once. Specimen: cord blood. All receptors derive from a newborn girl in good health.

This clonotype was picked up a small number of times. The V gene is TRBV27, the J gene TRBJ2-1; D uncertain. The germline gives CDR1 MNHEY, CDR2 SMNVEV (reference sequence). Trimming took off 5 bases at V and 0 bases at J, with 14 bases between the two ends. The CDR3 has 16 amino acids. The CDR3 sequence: CASSPPSASSYNEQFF. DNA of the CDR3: TGTGCCAGCAGTCCCCCAAGCGCGAGCTCCTACAATGAGCAGTTCTTC.

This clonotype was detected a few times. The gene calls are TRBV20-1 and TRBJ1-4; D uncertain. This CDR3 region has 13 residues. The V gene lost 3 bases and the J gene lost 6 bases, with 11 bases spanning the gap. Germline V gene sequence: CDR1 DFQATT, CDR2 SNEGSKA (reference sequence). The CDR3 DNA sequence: TGCAGTGCTAGCGGAGGGCATCATGAAAAACTGTTTTTT. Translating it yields CSASGGHHEKLFF.